What follows are 18 T cell receptor beta chains derived from one specimen sequenced in a study of T cells after yellow fever vaccination. TCRdb itself ran the 5' RACE reads through MiXCR, one entry per CDR3 protein. The sample lists about 550,000 distinct CDR3 sequences, about a fifth occurring once. The sequences come from PBMCs, collected 15 days after the yellow fever booster vaccination. The receptors originated from a man aged 30 to 39 who received the YFV17D yellow fever vaccine.

V and J are TRBV7-2 and TRBJ2-1; D remains ambiguous. Germline V gives CDR1 SGHTA, CDR2 FQGNSA. This CDR3 spans 12 amino acids. V was clipped by 5 bases and J by 9 bases, with 11 bases between them. CDR3 bases: TGTGCCAGCAGCCGGCCTGTTGGTGAGCAGTTCTTC. Translation gives CASSRPVGEQFF.

In its sample, this clonotype was seen a few times. This rearrangement joins TRBV6-5 to TRBJ2-2; weak D call: TRBD1 (5 bases). The V gene lost 2 bases and the J gene lost 5 bases, with 9 bases spanning the gap. The CDR3 is made up of 14 amino acids. Germline CDR1 is MNHEY and CDR2 is SVGAGI. The CDR3 is CASSYGQRTGELFF. The CDR3 bases are TGTGCCAGCAGTTACGGACAAAGAACCGGGGAGCTGTTTTTT.

This clonotype was counted a few times. This chain links TRBV14 with TRBJ2-1; 7 nucleotides align to TRBD1. There are 14 residues in the CDR3. Unmatched junction bases numbered 8, after V lost 4 bases and J lost 8 bases. CDR1 and CDR2 from the germline V gene are SGHDN and FVKESK. Here the CDR3 reads CASSRGTEEDEQFF. In nucleotides, the CDR3 is TGTGCCAGCAGCCGAGGGACAGAAGAGGATGAGCAGTTCTTC.

This clonotype was seen only a few times. In nucleotides, the CDR3 is TGTGCCAGCAGCCCCAAGGTGATAAGTGACACGCAGTATTTT. Residues: CASSPKVISDTQYF. V usage is TRBV27 and J usage is TRBJ2-3; no clear D gene. Trimming removed 6 bases from V and 9 bases from J, with 19 bases in between. The CDR3 loop spans 14 amino acids. The germline gives CDR1 MNHEY, CDR2 SMNVEV (reference sequence).

The chain employs TRBV23-1 and TRBJ2-1; 13 nucleotides agree with TRBD2. TRBV23-1 is noted as an ORF with a role that remains uncertain. The CDR3 is 16 residues long. Trimming at V came to 2 bases and at J to 9 bases, leaving 7 bases not matched to a gene. This CDR3 reads CASSQRTSGGSGEQFF. CDR3 coding DNA: TGCGCCAGCAGTCAAAGGACTAGCGGGGGTTCTGGTGAGCAGTTCTTC.

This chain joins TRBV15 and TRBJ2-4; TRBD1 matches at 7 bases. Germline CDR1 and CDR2: LNHNV and YYDKDF (reference sequence). This CDR3 has 13 amino acids. Trimming at V came to 5 bases and at J to 5 bases, leaving 3 bases not matched to a gene. For the CDR3, the DNA is TGTGCCACCAGCGGGGACAGCCAAAACATTCAGTACTTC. Translated: CATSGDSQNIQYF.

This chain links TRBV20-1 with TRBJ2-7; the D is unclear. The CDR3 is 13 amino acids. V dropped 3 bases and J dropped 0 bases, with 9 bases sitting between them. The germline V gene has CDR1 DFQATT and CDR2 SNEGSKA (reference sequence). CDR3 DNA sequence: TGCAGTGCTAGGACTGCACGCTCCTACGAGCAGTACTTC. It codes for CSARTARSYEQYF.

This chain joins TRBV6-4 and TRBJ2-3; D ambiguous. Trimming pared 6 bases from V and 5 bases from J, leaving 12 bases between. There are 13 residues in the CDR3. The V gene's germline CDR1 is MRHNA and CDR2 SNTAGT. The CDR3 is CASSATWKDTQYF. CDR3 DNA sequence: TGTGCCAGCAGCGCCACTTGGAAAGATACGCAGTATTTT.

This clonotype was detected only a few times. The genes are TRBV29-1 and TRBJ1-2; D remains ambiguous. The CDR3 extends over 13 amino acids. V shed 1 base and J shed 0 bases, with 6 bases lying between them. Germline V gene lookup returns CDR1 SQVTM and CDR2 ANQGSEA. Written as DNA, the CDR3 is TGCAGCGTTGAAGTAGCGGCTAACTATGGCTACACCTTC. As protein: CSVEVAANYGYTF.

The chain employs TRBV29-1 and TRBJ1-2, with 9 nucleotides matching TRBD1. Germline V gene sequence: CDR1 SQVTM, CDR2 ANQGSEA. Germline trimming cut 7 bases from V and 5 bases from J; bases unmatched to any gene: 8. The CDR3 covers 13 residues. Here the CDR3 reads CSARDRVPYGYTF. The DNA for the CDR3 is TGCAGCGCCCGGGACAGGGTTCCTTATGGCTACACCTTC. The whole variable domain, remainder taken from reference TRBV29-1 and TRBJ1-2, is SAVISQKPSRDICQRGTSLTIQCQVDSQVTMMFWYRQQPGQSLTLIATANQGSEATYESGFVIDKFPISRPNLTFSTLTVSNMSPEDSSIYLCSARDRVPYGYTFGSGTRLTVV.

In DNA, the CDR3 is TGTGCCAGCAGCTTGGTCGGGGCGGACACTGAAGCTTTCTTT. As protein: CASSLVGADTEAFF. This chain joins TRBV5-6 and TRBJ1-1; D perhaps matches TRBD1 (5 bases). Germline CDR1 SGHDT, CDR2 YYEEEE. This CDR3 has 14 amino acids. With 0 bases removed from V and 3 bases from J, the gap between germline ends came to 9 bases.

This clonotype showed up just a few times. The chain couples TRBV7-8 to TRBJ2-1, with D tentatively TRBD2 (6 bases). V was cut by 2 bases and J by 8 bases, with 13 bases left in between. This CDR3 is built from 14 residues. From germline, CDR1 is SGHVS and CDR2 FQNEAQ. The CDR3 here is CASSLRDLRDEQFF. CDR3 DNA sequence: TGTGCCAGCAGCTTAAGGGACTTGAGGGATGAGCAGTTCTTC.

This clonotype was seen a few times. The chain recombines TRBV27 with TRBJ1-1; D is uncertain. Per germline, CDR1 MNHEY and CDR2 SMNVEV (reference sequence). Trimming pared 8 bases from V and 4 bases from J, leaving 17 bases between. This CDR3 region has 14 residues. Here the CDR3 reads CASGKEGSLTEAFF. CDR3 DNA sequence: TGTGCCAGCGGTAAGGAAGGTTCGCTCACTGAAGCTTTCTTT.

This clonotype occurred a few times. The chain links TRBV9 to TRBJ2-6; D is perhaps TRBD1 or TRBD2 (6 bases each). The CDR3 has 17 residues. The V gene lost 4 bases and the J gene lost 3 bases, with 17 bases spanning the gap. CDR1 and CDR2 (germline): SGDLS, YYNGEE. The chain's CDR3 is CASSPQTGAFGANVLTF. DNA for the CDR3: TGTGCCAGCAGCCCCCAGACGGGGGCCTTTGGGGCCAACGTCCTGACTTTC.

The CDR3 spells CASSLPPSGGYNEQFF. The DNA for the CDR3 is TGTGCCAGCAGCTTACCCCCTAGCGGGGGGTACAATGAGCAGTTCTTC. This chain connects TRBV11-2 to TRBJ2-1; TRBD2 aligns across 11 bases. J gave up 4 bases and V 2 bases, and 4 bases lay outside the gene matches. Germline CDR1 is SGHAT and CDR2 is FQNNGV. This CDR3 region has 16 residues.

There are a few counts of this clonotype. This chain uses TRBV20-1 with TRBJ2-7, with 10 bases lining up with TRBD2. There are 12 residues in the CDR3. Germline CDR1 and CDR2: DFQATT and SNEGSKA (reference sequence). With V trimmed by 5 bases and J by 6 bases, 4 bases remained unmatched. The CDR3 DNA reads TGCAGTGCTCTAGCGGGAGAGGTCGAGCAGTACTTC. Its translation is CSALAGEVEQYF.

This clonotype was counted a few times. V and J are TRBV20-1 and TRBJ2-3; 11 bases agree with TRBD2. This CDR3 comprises 19 residues. From germline, CDR1 is DFQATT and CDR2 SNEGSKA (reference sequence). The V gene end was trimmed by 6 bases and the J gene end by 2 bases; junction bases not matched to a gene: 19. In nucleotides, the CDR3 is TGCAGTGCACCGACCGGGACTAGCGGAGCGTGGGGAATCACAGATACGCAGTATTTT. Protein: CSAPTGTSGAWGITDTQYF.

This clonotype came up a few times. The chain has TRBV20-1 and TRBJ2-7, with D perhaps matching TRBD1 (6 bases). The V gene lost 6 bases and the J gene lost 4 bases, with 16 bases spanning the gap. The CDR3 is 13 residues long. From germline, CDR1 is DFQATT and CDR2 SNEGSKA (reference sequence). Written as DNA, the CDR3 is TGCAGTGCCCATACAGGGTTTAGGTACGAGCAGTACTTC. This encodes CSAHTGFRYEQYF.